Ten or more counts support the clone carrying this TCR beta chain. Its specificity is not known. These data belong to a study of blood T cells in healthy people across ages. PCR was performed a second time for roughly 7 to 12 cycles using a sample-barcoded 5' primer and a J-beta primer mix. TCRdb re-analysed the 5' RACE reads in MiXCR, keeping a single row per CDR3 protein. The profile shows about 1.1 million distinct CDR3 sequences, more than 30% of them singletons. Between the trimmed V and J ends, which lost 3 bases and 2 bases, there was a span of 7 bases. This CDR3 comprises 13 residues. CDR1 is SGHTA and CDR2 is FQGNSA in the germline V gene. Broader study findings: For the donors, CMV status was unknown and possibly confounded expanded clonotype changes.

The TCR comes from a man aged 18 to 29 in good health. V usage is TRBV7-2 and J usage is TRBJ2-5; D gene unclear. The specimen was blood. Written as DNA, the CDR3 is TGTGCCAGCAGCTTGGGCGGTCAAGAGACCCAGTACTTC. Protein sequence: CASSLGGQETQYF.